This entry features one T cell receptor (beta chain) sequence. Its antigen target is currently unknown. Base quality data are lacking; no much larger clone is found one base away. TCRbeta CDR3 regions were amplified from genomic DNA using the immunoSEQ Assay, a bias-controlled multiplex PCR. For the original study's pipeline: The number of nucleated cells in each sample was estimated from the amplification of reference gene primers within the assay. To quantify the absolute abundance of each unique TCRbeta CDR3 rearrangement, sequence reads were collapsed and filtered. For each sample, productive Simpson clonality was calculated as the square root of Simpson's diversity index over productive rearrangements. TCRdb obtained this table from immuneACCESS and retained in-frame rearrangements with V and J assigned. These tables miss some clones; where compared with another copy, unresolved V genes account for less than half of the shortfall, and the remainder is unexplained. V, J and clone size are taken as reported in that table, and D and trimming were inferred from the DNA itself. In all, the sample holds approximately 52,000 clones, and 86% of those were seen once. The ten largest clones take up 1.3% of the sample.

Whole blood was collected in K2EDTA tubes by collaborating institutions according to the institutions' own protocols. For TCRbeta analysis, collaborators shipped samples in one of three forms: frozen whole blood, isolated PBMCs, or DNA extracted from either of those sample types. The data belong to a study of blood T cell repertoires in COVID-19 (dated by TCRdb to the early 2020s). As for the study more broadly: Collaborator samples came from the United States, Italy and Spain and covered acute and convalescent phases of COVID-19. The material from the prospective study consisted of cDNA or gDNA derived from T cells, B-cell-depleted T cells, or PBMCs. Subjects who had been exposed to COVID-19, were actively infected with it, or had recovered from it provided the deeply sampled blood TCRbeta repertoires that made up the dataset. The repertoires were released in a freely available public database intended as a resource for research on the immune response to SARS-CoV-2. The samples were drawn from the first 160 participants of the ongoing ImmuneRACE study and from over 950 subjects provided by 6 global collaborators. The sample metadata nearly always contained a de-identified subject ID, COVID-19 status, age in years and sex. Where HLA class I and class II types were available, the types were taken from metadata supplied by the sample provider, not from assay-based typing.

Overall study outcomes, separate from this receptor: The amount of clinical and demographic metadata varied by source and participant and was provided uncurated.

Including the terminal cysteine and phenylalanine, the CDR3 comprises 15 residues. Only CDR3 DNA remains: 45 bases, in frame from the first base. V loses 6 bases at its end and J loses 3 bases; junction bases beyond the gene matches: 9. CDR1 and CDR2, looked up from the germline V gene, are SNHLY and FYNNEI. This receptor was taken from a man between 60 and 75 years old with acute or convalescent COVID-19. The rearrangement combines TRBV2 with TRBJ2-7; TRBD1 lines up with 9 middle nucleotides. Sequenced: peripheral blood. The base sequence is TGTGCCAGCAGCCCCGGGACAGGGAGTTTCTACGAGCAGTACTTC. The translation is CASSPGTGSFYEQYF.